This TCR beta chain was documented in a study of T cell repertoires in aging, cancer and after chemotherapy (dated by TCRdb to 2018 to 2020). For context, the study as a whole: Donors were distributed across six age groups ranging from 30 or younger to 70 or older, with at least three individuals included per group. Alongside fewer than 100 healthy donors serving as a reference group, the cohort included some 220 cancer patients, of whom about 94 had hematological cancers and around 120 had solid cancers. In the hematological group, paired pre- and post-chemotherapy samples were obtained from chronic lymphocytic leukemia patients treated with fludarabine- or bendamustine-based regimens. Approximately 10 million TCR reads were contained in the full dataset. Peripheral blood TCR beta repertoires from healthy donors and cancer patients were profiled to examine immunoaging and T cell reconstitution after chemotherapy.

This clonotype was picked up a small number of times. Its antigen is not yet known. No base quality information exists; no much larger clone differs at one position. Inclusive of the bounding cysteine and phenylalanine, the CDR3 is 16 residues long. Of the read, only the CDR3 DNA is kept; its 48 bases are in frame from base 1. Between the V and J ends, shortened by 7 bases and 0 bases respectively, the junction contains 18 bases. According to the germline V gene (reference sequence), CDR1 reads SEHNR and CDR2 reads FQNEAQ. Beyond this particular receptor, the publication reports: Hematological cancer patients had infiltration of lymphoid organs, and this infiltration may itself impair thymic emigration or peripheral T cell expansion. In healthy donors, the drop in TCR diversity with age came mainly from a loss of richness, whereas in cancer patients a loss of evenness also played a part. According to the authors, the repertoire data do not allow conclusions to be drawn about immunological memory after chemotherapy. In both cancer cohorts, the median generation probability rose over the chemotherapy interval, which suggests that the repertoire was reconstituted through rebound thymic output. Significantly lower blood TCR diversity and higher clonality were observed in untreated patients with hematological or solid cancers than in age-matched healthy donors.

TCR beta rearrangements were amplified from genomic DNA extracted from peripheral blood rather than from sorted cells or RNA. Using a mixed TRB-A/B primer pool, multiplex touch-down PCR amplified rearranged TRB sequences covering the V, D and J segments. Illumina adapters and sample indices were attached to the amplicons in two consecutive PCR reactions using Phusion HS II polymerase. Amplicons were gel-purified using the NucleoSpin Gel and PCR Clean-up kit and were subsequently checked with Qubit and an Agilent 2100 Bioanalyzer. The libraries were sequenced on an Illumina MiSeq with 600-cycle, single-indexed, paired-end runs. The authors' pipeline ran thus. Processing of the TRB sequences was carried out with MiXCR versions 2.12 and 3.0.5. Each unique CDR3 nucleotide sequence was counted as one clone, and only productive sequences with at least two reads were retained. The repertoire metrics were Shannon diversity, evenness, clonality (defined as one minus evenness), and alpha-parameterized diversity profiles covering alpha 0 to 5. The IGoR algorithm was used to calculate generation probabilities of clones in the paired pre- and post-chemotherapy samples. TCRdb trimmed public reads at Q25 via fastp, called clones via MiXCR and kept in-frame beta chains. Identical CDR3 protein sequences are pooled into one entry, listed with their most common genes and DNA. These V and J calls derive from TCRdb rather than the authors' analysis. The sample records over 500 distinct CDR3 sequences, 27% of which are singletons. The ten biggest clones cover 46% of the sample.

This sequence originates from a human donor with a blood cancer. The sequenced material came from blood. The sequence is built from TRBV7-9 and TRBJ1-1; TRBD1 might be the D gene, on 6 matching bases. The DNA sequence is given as TGTGCCAGCACCCCTAGTACAGGGATTCTGAACACTGAAGCTTTCTTT. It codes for CASTPSTGILNTEAFF. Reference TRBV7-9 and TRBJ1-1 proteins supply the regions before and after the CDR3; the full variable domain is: DTGVSQNPRHKITKRGQNVTFRCDPISEHNRLYWYRQTLGQGPEFLTYFQNEAQLEKSRLLSDRFSAERPKGSFSTLEIQRTEQGDSAMYLCASTPSTGILNTEAFFGQGTRLTVV.